This T cell receptor beta chain was sequenced during a study of PD-1 blockade in classical Hodgkin lymphoma. This clone was seen once. The patients all showed relapse after autologous stem cell transplantation, while their brentuximab vedotin exposure varied. CDR1 and CDR2 (germline): LNHNV, YYDKDF (reference sequence). The germline V and J ends were trimmed by 0 bases and 7 bases, with 9 bases remaining between them. The CDR3 is 14 residues long. Produced via immunoSEQ multiplex PCR; TCRdb's table is partial and in-frame only. The profile shows about 97,000 clones, around four fifths of them singletons.

The receptor's source is a human donor with classical Hodgkin lymphoma. V and J are TRBV15 and TRBJ2-2; D possibly uses TRBD1 or TRBD2 (6 bases each). Sequenced here: peripheral blood mononuclear cells (PBMCs), sampled at baseline. CDR3: CATSRDRGGGELFF. The CDR3 nucleotides read TGTGCCACCAGCAGAGACAGGGGAGGCGGGGAGCTGTTTTTT.